This T cell receptor (beta chain) was captured in a study of Tregs in tolerant kidney transplant recipients. Clones were sequenced by immunoSEQ multiplex PCR, and TCRdb holds only the in-frame ones, with some missing. In all, the sample yields about 2,000 clones. Recipient PBMCs carried a CFSE label and met irradiated graft donor PBMCs for approximately six days before FACS sorting. A word on this clone: The antigen is not known. The CDR3 goes on 3 residues after the read ends, and that part is filled in from the germline J gene.

Study-wide findings and caveats: Tregs expanded with activated donor B cells seemed most donor-specific.

Deletions cut 3 bases from V and 5 bases from J, with 8 bases between. The CDR3 is made up of 13 amino acids. CDR1 and CDR2 from the germline V gene are MDHEN and SYDVKM. The specimen comprised CD8+ T cells from blood cultured with allogeneic cells, sampled before the transplant. The origin of this receptor is a human patient who received a combined kidney and bone marrow transplant. V usage is TRBV28 and J usage is TRBJ2-1; D gene ambiguous. CDR3 sequence: CASSLQRDNEQFF. The sequenced CDR3 bases are TGTGCCAGCAGTTTGCAGAGAGACAATGAG.